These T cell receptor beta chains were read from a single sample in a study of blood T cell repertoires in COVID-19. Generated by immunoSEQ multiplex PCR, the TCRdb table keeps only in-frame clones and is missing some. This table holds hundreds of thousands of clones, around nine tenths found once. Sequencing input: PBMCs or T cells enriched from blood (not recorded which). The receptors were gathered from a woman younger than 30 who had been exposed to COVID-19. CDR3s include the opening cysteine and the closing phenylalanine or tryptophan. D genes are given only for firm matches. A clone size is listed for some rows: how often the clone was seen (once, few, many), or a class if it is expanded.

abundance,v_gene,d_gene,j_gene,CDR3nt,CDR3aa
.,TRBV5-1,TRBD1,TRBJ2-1,TGCGCCAGCAGCCCAACAGGGGTGGCCTACAATGAGCAGTTCTTC,CASSPTGVAYNEQFF
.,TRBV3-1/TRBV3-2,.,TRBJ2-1,TGTGCCAGCAGCCAAGTCGGGTCTTATAGGGAGCAGTTCTTC,CASSQVGSYREQFF
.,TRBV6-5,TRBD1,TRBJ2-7,TGTGCCAGCACCCAGGGACAGGGGGGTAACGAGCAGTACTTC,CASTQGQGGNEQYF
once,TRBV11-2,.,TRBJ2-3,TGTGCCAGCAGCGGCCCGACAATAGGTCCCAGCACAGATACGCAGTATTTT,CASSGPTIGPSTDTQYF
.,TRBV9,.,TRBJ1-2,TGTGCCAGCAGCGTAGGGTATACCGAGCAGGGGTATTTGGGCGAACATGGCTACACCTTC,CASSVGYTEQGYLGEHGYTF
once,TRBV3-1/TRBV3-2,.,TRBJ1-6,TGTGCCAGCAGCCAAGATCTTGAGTATAATTCACCCCTCCACTTT,CASSQDLEYNSPLHF
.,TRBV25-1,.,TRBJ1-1,TGTGCCAGCAGTGAGTTACAGCAGAACACTGAAGCTTTCTTT,CASSELQQNTEAFF
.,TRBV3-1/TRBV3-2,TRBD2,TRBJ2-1,TGTGCCAGCAGCTATTTGGGGCTAGCGGGAGGAACCTACAATGAGCAGTTCTTC,CASSYLGLAGGTYNEQFF
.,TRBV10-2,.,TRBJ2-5,TGCGCCAGCAGTGGTACTCAGGGGGAGACCCAGTACTTC,CASSGTQGETQYF
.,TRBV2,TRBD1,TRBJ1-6,TGTGCCAGCAGTGATGAGGGACAGGTCTATAATTCACCCCTCCACTTT,CASSDEGQVYNSPLHF
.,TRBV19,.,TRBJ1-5,TGTGCCAGTAGTCCTCCCCGGTCATACCTCAATCAGCCCCAGCATTTT,CASSPPRSYLNQPQHF
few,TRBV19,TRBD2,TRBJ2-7,TGTGCCAGTAAGGCGGGAGATGGGAACGAGCAGTACTTC,CASKAGDGNEQYF
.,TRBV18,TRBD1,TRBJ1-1,TGTGCCAGCTCACCACTACGGACAGGGGATGAAGCTTTCTTT,CASSPLRTGDEAFF
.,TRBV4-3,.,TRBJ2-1,TGCGCCAGCAGCCAGGGCGTCTCCTACAATGAGCAGTTCTTC,CASSQGVSYNEQFF
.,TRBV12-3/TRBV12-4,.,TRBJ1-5,TGTGCCAGCAGTCAACAGAGCAATCAGCCCCAGCATTTT,CASSQQSNQPQHF
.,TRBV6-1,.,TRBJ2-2,TGTGCCAGCAGTGCTACCGGGACTTTCGGAATTCCCGGGGAGCTGTTTTTT,CASSATGTFGIPGELFF
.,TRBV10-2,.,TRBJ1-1,TGCGCCAGCATTGCGGGGAACACTGAAGCTTTCTTT,CASIAGNTEAFF
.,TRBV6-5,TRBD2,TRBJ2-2,TGTGCCAGCAGTCGAACCGGGGGGTCCGGGGAGCTGTTTTTT,CASSRTGGSGELFF
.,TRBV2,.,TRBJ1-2,TGTGCCAGCAGGGGGGCTAACTCTAACTATGGCTACACCTTC,CASRGANSNYGYTF
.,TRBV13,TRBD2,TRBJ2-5,TGTGCCAGCAGCCTTAGCGGGGGCCAAGAGACCCAGTACTTC,CASSLSGGQETQYF
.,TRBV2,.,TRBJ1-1,TGTGCCAGCAGTCTCGGAGCCTTTCGGAACACTGAAGCTTTCTTT,CASSLGAFRNTEAFF
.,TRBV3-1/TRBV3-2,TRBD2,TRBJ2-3,TGTGCCAGCAGCCCATGGGGGAGGGGTACAGATACGCAGTATTTT,CASSPWGRGTDTQYF